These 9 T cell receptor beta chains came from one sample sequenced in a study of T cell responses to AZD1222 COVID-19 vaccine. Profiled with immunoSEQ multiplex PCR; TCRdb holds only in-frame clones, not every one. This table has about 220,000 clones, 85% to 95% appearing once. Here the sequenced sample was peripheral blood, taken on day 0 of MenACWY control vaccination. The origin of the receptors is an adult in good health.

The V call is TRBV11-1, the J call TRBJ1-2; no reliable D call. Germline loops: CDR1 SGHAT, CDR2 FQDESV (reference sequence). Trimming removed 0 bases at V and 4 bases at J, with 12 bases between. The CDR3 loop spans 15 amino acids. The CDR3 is CASSLAGGRGYGYTF. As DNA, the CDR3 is TGTGCCAGCAGCTTAGCCGGCGGGAGAGGCTATGGCTACACCTTC.

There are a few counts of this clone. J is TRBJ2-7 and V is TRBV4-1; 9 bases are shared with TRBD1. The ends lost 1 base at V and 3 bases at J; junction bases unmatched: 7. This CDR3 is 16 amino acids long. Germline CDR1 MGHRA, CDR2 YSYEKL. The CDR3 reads CASSQGRTGGFYEQYF. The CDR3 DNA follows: TGCGCCAGCAGCCAAGGGAGAACAGGGGGCTTCTACGAGCAGTACTTC.

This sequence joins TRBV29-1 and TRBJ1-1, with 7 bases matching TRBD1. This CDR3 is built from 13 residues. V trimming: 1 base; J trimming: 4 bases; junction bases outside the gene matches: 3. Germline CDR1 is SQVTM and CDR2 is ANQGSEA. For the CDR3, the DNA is TGCAGCGTTGAAGTAGAGGGGGCCACTGAAGCTTTCTTT. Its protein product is CSVEVEGATEAFF.

CDR3 loop: CAISEQAGGAYEQYF. In DNA, the CDR3 is TGTGCCATCAGTGAACAGGCTGGGGGGGCGTACGAGCAGTACTTC. The chain is built from TRBV10-3 and TRBJ2-7, with D perhaps matching TRBD2 (7 bases). The CDR3 has 15 amino acids. V dropped 3 bases and J dropped 4 bases, with 16 bases sitting between them. Germline V CDR1 and CDR2: ENHRY, SYGVKD.

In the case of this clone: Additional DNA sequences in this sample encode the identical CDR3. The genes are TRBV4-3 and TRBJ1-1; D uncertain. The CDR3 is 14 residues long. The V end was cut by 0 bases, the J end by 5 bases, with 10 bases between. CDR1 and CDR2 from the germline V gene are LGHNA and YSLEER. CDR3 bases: TGCGCCAGCAGCCAAGATTTGTTGGGGACTGAAGCTTTCTTT. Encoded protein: CASSQDLLGTEAFF.

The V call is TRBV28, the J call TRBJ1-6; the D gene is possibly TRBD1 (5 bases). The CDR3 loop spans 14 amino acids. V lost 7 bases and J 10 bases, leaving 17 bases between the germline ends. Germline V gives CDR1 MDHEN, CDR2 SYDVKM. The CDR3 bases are TGTGCCAGCATCGTAGGTGGGGGGGAGTCACCCCTCCACTTT. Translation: CASIVGGGESPLHF.

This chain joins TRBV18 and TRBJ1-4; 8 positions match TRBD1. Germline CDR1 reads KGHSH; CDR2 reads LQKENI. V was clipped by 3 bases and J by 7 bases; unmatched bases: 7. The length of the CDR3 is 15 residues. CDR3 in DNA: TGTGCCAGCTCACCCCGTAGGACAGGGAGTGAAAAACTGTTTTTT. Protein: CASSPRRTGSEKLFF.

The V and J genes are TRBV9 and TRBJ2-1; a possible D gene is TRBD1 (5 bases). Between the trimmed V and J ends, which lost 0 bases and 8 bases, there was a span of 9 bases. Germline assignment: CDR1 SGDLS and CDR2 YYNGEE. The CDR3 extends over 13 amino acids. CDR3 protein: CASSVGWGDEQFF. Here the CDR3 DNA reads TGTGCCAGCAGCGTAGGATGGGGCGATGAGCAGTTCTTC. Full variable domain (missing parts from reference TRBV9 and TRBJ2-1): DSGVTQTPKHLITATGQRVTLRCSPRSGDLSVYWYQQSLDQGLQFLIQYYNGEERAKGNILERFSAQQFPDLHSELNLSSLELGDSALYFCASSVGWGDEQFFGPGTRLTVL.

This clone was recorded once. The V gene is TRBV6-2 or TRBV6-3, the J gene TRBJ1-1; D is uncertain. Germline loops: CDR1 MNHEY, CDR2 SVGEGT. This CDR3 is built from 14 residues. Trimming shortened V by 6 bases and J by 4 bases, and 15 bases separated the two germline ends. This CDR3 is CASSNLLVPTEAFF. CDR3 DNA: TGTGCCAGCAGCAACTTATTGGTTCCCACTGAAGCTTTCTTT.